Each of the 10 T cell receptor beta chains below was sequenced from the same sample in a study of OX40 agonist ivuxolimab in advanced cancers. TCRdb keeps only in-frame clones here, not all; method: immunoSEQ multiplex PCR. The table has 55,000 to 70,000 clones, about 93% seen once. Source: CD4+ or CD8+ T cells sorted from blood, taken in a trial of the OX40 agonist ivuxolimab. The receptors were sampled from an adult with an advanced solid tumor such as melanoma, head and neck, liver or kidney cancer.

DNA for the CDR3: TGTGCCAGCAGTTACTCGGAGGGACCTCTTGAAGCTTTCTTT. Translating gives CASSYSEGPLEAFF. The chain has TRBV6-5 and TRBJ1-1; TRBD1 might be the D (5 bases). From germline, CDR1 is MNHEY and CDR2 SVGAGI. Trimming shortened V by 0 bases and J by 7 bases, and 12 bases separated the two germline ends. The CDR3 extends over 14 amino acids.

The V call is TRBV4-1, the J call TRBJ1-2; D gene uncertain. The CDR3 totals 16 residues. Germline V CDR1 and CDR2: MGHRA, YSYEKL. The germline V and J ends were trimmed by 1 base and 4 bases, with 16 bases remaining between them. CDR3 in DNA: TGCGCCAGCAGCCAAGGGGGAGCAGGCGCTACCTATGGCTACACCTTC. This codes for CASSQGGAGATYGYTF.

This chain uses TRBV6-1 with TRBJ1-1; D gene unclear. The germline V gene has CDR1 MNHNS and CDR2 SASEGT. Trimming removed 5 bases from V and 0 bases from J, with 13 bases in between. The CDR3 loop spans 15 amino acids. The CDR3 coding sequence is TGTGCCAGCAGTTTACAACAGCTCATGAACACTGAAGCTTTCTTT. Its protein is CASSLQQLMNTEAFF.

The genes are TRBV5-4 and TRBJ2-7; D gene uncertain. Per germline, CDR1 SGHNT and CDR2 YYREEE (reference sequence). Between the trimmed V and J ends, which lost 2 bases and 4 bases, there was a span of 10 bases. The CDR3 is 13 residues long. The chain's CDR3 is CASSFPPRYEQYF. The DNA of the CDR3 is TGTGCCAGCAGCTTCCCCCCAAGGTACGAGCAGTACTTC.

CDR3: CASSVVGISGNTIYF. In DNA, the CDR3 is TGTGCCAGCAGCGTAGTCGGGATCTCTGGAAACACCATATATTTT. This chain joins TRBV9 and TRBJ1-3; D remains ambiguous. The CDR3 is made up of 15 amino acids. The V end was cut by 0 bases, the J end by 0 bases, with 7 bases between. Germline lookup yields CDR1 SGDLS and CDR2 YYNGEE.

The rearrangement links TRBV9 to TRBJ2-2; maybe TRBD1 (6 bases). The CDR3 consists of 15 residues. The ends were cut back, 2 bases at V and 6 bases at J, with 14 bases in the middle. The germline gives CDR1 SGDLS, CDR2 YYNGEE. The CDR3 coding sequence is TGTGCCAGCAGCGTTTTCTACAGGGACGCCGGGGAGCTGTTTTTT. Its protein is CASSVFYRDAGELFF.

This CDR3 reads CASSSRIARENTDTQYF. CDR3 in DNA: TGTGCCAGCAGCTCCCGGATTGCTAGGGAAAACACAGATACGCAGTATTTT. V gene TRBV7-9 combines with J gene TRBJ2-3; D unresolved. V was shortened by 4 bases and J by 2 bases, with 19 bases between the two germline ends. CDR1 is SEHNR and CDR2 is FQNEAQ in the germline V gene (reference sequence). CDR3 length equals 17 residues.

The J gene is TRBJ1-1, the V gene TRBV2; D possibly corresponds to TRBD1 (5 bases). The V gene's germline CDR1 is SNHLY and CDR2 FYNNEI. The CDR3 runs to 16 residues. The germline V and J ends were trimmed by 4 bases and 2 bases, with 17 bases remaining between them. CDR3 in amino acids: CASSGAIPTGNTEAFF. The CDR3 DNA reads TGTGCCAGCAGTGGAGCGATACCAACAGGTAACACTGAAGCTTTCTTT.

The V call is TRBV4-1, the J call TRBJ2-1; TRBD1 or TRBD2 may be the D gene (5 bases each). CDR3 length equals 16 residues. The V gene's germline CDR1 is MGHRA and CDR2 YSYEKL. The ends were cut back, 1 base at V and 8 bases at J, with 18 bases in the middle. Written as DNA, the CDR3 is TGCGCCAGCAGCCAAGTTGGGACCCGCTCCAGGGATGAGCAGTTCTTC. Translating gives CASSQVGTRSRDEQFF.

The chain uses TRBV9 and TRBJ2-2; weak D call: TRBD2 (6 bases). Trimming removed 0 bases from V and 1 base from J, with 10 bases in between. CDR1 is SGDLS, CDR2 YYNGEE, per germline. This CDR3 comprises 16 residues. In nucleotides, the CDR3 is TGTGCCAGCAGCGTAGAGGAGGGTTTGAACACCGGGGAGCTGTTTTTT. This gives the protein CASSVEEGLNTGELFF.